Following are 19 T cell receptor beta chains from one sample sequenced in a study of blood T cell repertoires in COVID-19. Here immunoSEQ multiplex PCR was the method, and the copy in TCRdb shows in-frame clones only, minus some. The sample holds tens of thousands of clones, approximately 89% seen once. The sequenced material came from peripheral blood. All receptors derive from a human donor with active COVID-19. The donor label of this sample is uncertain.

J is TRBJ1-1 and V is TRBV2; TRBD1 matches at 8 bases. Germline CDR1 reads SNHLY; CDR2 reads FYNNEI. The CDR3 consists of 15 residues. The ends lost 0 bases at V and 3 bases at J; junction bases unmatched: 3. CDR3: CASSEAAGGYTEAFF. As DNA, the CDR3 is TGTGCCAGCAGTGAAGCGGCAGGGGGCTACACTGAAGCTTTCTTT.

A single count supports this clone. The chain links TRBV7-2 to TRBJ2-4; no clear D. Looked up from germline, CDR1 is SGHTA and CDR2 is FQGNSA. The V end was cut by 0 bases, the J end by 0 bases, with 6 bases between. The CDR3 contains 15 residues. The CDR3 bases are TGTGCCAGCAGCTTAGCTAGTGTAGCCAAAAACATTCAGTACTTC. Its protein product is CASSLASVAKNIQYF. The variable domain in full, with the rest retrieved from reference TRBV7-2 and TRBJ2-4, is GAGVSQSPSNKVTEKGKDVELRCDPISGHTALYWYRQSLGQGLEFLIYFQGNSAPDKSGLPSDRFSAERTGGSVSTLTIQRTQQEDSAVYLCASSLASVAKNIQYFGAGTRLSVL.

V is TRBV19 and J is TRBJ1-5, with D possibly being TRBD1 (6 bases). Germline assignment: CDR1 LNHDA and CDR2 SQIVND (reference sequence). The CDR3 length is 18 residues. Trimming left V 3 bases short and J 0 bases short, with 18 bases between. This CDR3 is CASSMGRGQGYSNQPQHF. DNA for the CDR3: TGTGCCAGTAGTATGGGCAGGGGCCAAGGTTATAGCAATCAGCCCCAGCATTTT. The full variable domain, in which reference TRBV19 and TRBJ1-5 provide the parts outside the CDR3, is DGGITQSPKYLFRKEGQNVTLSCEQNLNHDAMYWYRQDPGQGLRLIYYSQIVNDFQKGDIAEGYSVSREKKESFPLTVTSAQKNPTAFYLCASSMGRGQGYSNQPQHFGDGTRLSIL.

CDR3 in DNA: TGCGCCAGCAGCTTGATGGGACAGGGGACAGATACGCAGTATTTT. Its translation: CASSLMGQGTDTQYF. The gene calls are TRBV5-1 and TRBJ2-3; 10 bases line up with TRBD1. The CDR3 spans 15 residues. The germline V gene has CDR1 SGHRS and CDR2 YFSETQ. Trimming cost V 1 base and J 3 bases; bases outside gene matches: 2.

V usage is TRBV6-5 and J usage is TRBJ1-5; 7 positions agree with TRBD1. CDR3 length: 15 residues. Looked up from germline, CDR1 is MNHEY and CDR2 is SVGAGI. V lost 6 bases and J lost 4; bases outside the gene matches: 9. The CDR3 coding sequence is TGTGCCAGCAGCGACAGGGTTCCCCTGAATCAGCCCCAGCATTTT. It is translated as CASSDRVPLNQPQHF.

The chain joins TRBV5-1 to TRBJ2-5; TRBD2 agrees at 9 bases. Germline-derived CDR1 and CDR2 are SGHRS and YFSETQ. V gave up 0 bases and J gave up 5 bases; unmatched junction bases: 5. The CDR3 is made up of 15 amino acids. The CDR3 sequence: CASSLGVAGVETQYF. The DNA for the CDR3 is TGCGCCAGCAGCTTGGGTGTAGCGGGGGTGGAGACCCAGTACTTC.

The chain carries TRBV4-1 and TRBJ1-1; 10 nucleotides agree with TRBD1. Germline CDR1 and CDR2: MGHRA and YSYEKL. CDR3 size: 16 residues. Trimming cost V 4 bases and J 4 bases; bases outside gene matches: 9. CDR3 DNA: TGCGCCAGCAGCCGCGAATACCGGGACAGGGGCACTGAAGCTTTCTTT. Protein sequence: CASSREYRDRGTEAFF.

This chain joins TRBV6-1 and TRBJ1-2; D is perhaps TRBD1 (5 bases). The CDR3 sequence is 15 residues long. Germline values: CDR1 MNHNS, CDR2 SASEGT. Trimming shortened V by 0 bases and J by 4 bases, and 12 bases separated the two germline ends. Here the CDR3 DNA reads TGTGCCAGCAGTGAAGCGCTGGGGGGATCCTATGGCTACACCTTC. It translates to CASSEALGGSYGYTF.

J is TRBJ2-3 and V is TRBV6-4, with 11 bases fitting TRBD2. Per the germline V gene, CDR1 is MRHNA and CDR2 is SNTAGT. V lost 4 bases to trimming and J lost 1 base; unmatched junction nucleotides: 1. The CDR3 is 15 residues long. CDR3 sequence: CASSAGLAGTDTQYF. The CDR3 DNA reads TGTGCCAGCAGTGCGGGACTAGCGGGCACAGATACGCAGTATTTT.

In its sample, this clone was seen once. V gene TRBV27 combines with J gene TRBJ1-1, with D possibly matching TRBD1 (6 bases). This CDR3 contains 11 residues. Germline CDR1 and CDR2: MNHEY and SMNVEV (reference sequence). The V and J ends lost 6 bases and 6 bases respectively, with 8 bases between them. The CDR3 DNA follows: TGTGCCAGCAGAGCAGGGGCTGAAGCTTTCTTT. Its translation: CASRAGAEAFF.

This clone was seen just once. The chain combines TRBV7-9 with TRBJ2-5; 8 bases match TRBD1. From germline, CDR1 is SEHNR and CDR2 FQNEAQ (reference sequence). The CDR3 length is 14 residues. With 0 bases clipped from V and 3 bases from J, the junction kept 0 bases outside the gene matches. CDR3 bases: TGTGCCAGCAGCTTAGCACAGGGGGAAGAGACCCAGTACTTC. Protein: CASSLAQGEETQYF.

J is TRBJ1-1 and V is TRBV19, with D maybe TRBD1 (5 bases). The CDR3 consists of 18 residues. V was shortened by 1 base and J by 1 base, with 19 bases between the two germline ends. Germline V CDR1 and CDR2: LNHDA, SQIVND (reference sequence). The CDR3 DNA follows: TGTGCCAGTAGTATAGCTGGCAGACTGGACAAAGGGAACACTGAAGCTTTCTTT. Encoded protein: CASSIAGRLDKGNTEAFF.

The rearrangement links TRBV27 to TRBJ1-4; no firm D call. Germline CDR1 reads MNHEY; CDR2 reads SMNVEV (reference sequence). CDR3 length: 14 residues. The germline V and J ends were trimmed by 6 bases and 8 bases, with 16 bases remaining between them. For the CDR3, the DNA is TGTGCCAGCAGCCCCCGAATCTGGGCGGAAAAACTGTTTTTT. This encodes CASSPRIWAEKLFF.

This chain uses TRBV6-5 with TRBJ2-3; the D gene is possibly TRBD2 (6 bases). Germline loops: CDR1 MNHEY, CDR2 SVGAGI. V was clipped by 5 bases and J by 2 bases, with 8 bases between them. The CDR3 spans 13 residues. CDR3 nucleotides: TGTGCCAGCAGTCGGGACTTCACAGATACGCAGTATTTT. Residues: CASSRDFTDTQYF.

The genes are TRBV6-5 and TRBJ1-5; the D gene is possibly TRBD1 (6 bases). Trimming shortened V by 5 bases and J by 5 bases, and 10 bases separated the two germline ends. Germline lookup yields CDR1 MNHEY and CDR2 SVGAGI. The length of the CDR3 is 13 residues. CDR3 sequence reads: CASSRHRDQPQHF. Here the CDR3 DNA reads TGTGCCAGCAGTAGACACAGGGATCAGCCCCAGCATTTT.

The rearrangement joins TRBV9 to TRBJ1-2, with TRBD1 as a possible D gene (5 bases). CDR1 is SGDLS, CDR2 YYNGEE, per germline. V gave up 0 bases and J gave up 2 bases, with 11 bases separating them. The CDR3 extends over 15 amino acids. As DNA, the CDR3 is TGTGCCAGCAGCGTAGCGAACCCAGGGAACTATGGCTACACCTTC. Encoded protein: CASSVANPGNYGYTF.

The chain recombines TRBV7-2 with TRBJ1-1; TRBD1 aligns across 7 bases. Germline values: CDR1 SGHTA, CDR2 FQGNSA. CDR3 length: 15 amino acids. V lost 2 bases, J lost 0 bases, and 3 bases stayed unmatched. The CDR3 sequence: CASSLTGAMNTEAFF. The DNA of the CDR3 is TGTGCCAGCAGCTTAACAGGGGCTATGAACACTGAAGCTTTCTTT.

This clone has only one observation. The chain uses TRBV29-1 and TRBJ2-3, with D perhaps TRBD2 (7 bases). Germline CDR1 SQVTM, CDR2 ANQGSEA. V was cut by 8 bases and J by 6 bases, with 21 bases left in between. This CDR3 is 14 amino acids long. CDR3 DNA: TGCAGCTTAAACCTGCGGGGGCGAGAGGATACGCAGTATTTT. Translated, it gives CSLNLRGREDTQYF.

The chain combines TRBV7-2 with TRBJ2-5; 12 bases align to TRBD2. The CDR3 extends over 17 amino acids. Looked up from germline, CDR1 is SGHTA and CDR2 is FQGNSA. With 1 base clipped from V and 6 bases from J, the junction kept 9 bases outside the gene matches. CDR3 in amino acids: CASSLVPSGGAGKTQYF. CDR3 DNA: TGTGCCAGCAGCTTAGTGCCTAGCGGGGGGGCCGGGAAGACCCAGTACTTC.